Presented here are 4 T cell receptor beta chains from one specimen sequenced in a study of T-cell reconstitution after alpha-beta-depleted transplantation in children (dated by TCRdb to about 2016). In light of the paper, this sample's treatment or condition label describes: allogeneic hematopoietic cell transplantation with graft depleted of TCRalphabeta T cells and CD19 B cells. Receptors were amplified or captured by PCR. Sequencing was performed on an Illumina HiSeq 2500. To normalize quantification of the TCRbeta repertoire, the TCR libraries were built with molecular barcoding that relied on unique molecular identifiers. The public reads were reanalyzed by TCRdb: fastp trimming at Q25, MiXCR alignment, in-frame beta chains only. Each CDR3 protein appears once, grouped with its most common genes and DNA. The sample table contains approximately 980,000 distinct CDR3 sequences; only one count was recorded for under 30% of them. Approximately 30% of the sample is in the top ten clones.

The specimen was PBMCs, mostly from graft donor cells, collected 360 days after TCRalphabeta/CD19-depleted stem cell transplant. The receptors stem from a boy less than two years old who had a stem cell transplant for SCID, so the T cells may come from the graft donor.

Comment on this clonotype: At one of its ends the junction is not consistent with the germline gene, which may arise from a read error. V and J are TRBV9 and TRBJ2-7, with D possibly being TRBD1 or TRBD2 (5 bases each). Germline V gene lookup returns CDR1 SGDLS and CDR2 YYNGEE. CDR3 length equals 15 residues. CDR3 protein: CGSSVGTSGPYEQYF. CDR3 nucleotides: TGTGGCAGCAGCGTGGGGACGTCGGGACCCTACGAGCAGTACTTC. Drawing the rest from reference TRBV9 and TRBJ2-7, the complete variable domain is DSGVTQTPKHLITATGQRVTLRCSPRSGDLSVYWYQQSLDQGLQFLIQYYNGEERAKGNILERFSAQQFPDLHSELNLSSLELGDSALYFCGSSVGTSGPYEQYFGPGTRLTVT.

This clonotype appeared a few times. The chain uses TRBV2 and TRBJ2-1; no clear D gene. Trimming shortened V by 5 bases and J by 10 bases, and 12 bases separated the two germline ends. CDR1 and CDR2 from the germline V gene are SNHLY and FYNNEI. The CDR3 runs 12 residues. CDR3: CASSYSFDEQFF. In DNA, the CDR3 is TGTGCCAGCAGTTATAGTTTTGACGAGCAGTTCTTC.

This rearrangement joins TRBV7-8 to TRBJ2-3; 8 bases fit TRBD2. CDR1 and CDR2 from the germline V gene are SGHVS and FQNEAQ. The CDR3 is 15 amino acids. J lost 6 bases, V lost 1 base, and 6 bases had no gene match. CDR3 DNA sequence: TGTGCCAGCAGCTTAGAGATAGCGGGGCTGGATACGCAGTATTTT. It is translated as CASSLEIAGLDTQYF.

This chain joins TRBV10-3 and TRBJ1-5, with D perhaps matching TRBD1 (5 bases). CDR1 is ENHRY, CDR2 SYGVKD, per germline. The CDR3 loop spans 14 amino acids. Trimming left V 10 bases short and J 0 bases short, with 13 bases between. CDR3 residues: CATPRQYSNQPQHF. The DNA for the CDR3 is TGTGCCACCCCGCGACAGTATAGCAATCAGCCCCAGCATTTT.